These 10 T cell receptor beta chains came from one sample sequenced in a study of T cell changes during pregnancy in multiple sclerosis. Sequencing was performed with immunoSEQ multiplex PCR; in TCRdb, only in-frame clones are kept and a portion is missing. The sample contains about 24,000 clones, around 87% of which appear only once. Sequencing was performed on CD4+ T cells from peripheral blood mononuclear cells, taken in the second trimester of pregnancy. Receptor source: a female donor in good health, enrolled as a control in a pregnancy study.

J is TRBJ1-3 and V is TRBV7-9; D gene uncertain. Per germline, CDR1 SEHNR and CDR2 FQNEAQ (reference sequence). There are 17 residues in the CDR3. V lost 1 base and J 0 bases, leaving 13 bases between the germline ends. CDR3 DNA: TGTGCCAGCAGCTTAGTACGAGGGCGGATCTCTGGAAACACCATATATTTT. This translates into CASSLVRGRISGNTIYF. Complete variable domain (other parts from reference TRBV7-9 and TRBJ1-3): DTGVSQNPRHKITKRGQNVTFRCDPISEHNRLYWYRQTLGQGPEFLTYFQNEAQLEKSRLLSDRFSAERPKGSFSTLEIQRTEQGDSAMYLCASSLVRGRISGNTIYFGEGSWLTVV.

The V and J genes are TRBV13 and TRBJ2-5; tentatively, D is TRBD2 (6 bases). Per germline, CDR1 PRHDT and CDR2 FYEKMQ (reference sequence). V lost 3 bases and J lost 0, with 8 bases in between. This CDR3 has 14 amino acids. The CDR3 loop is CASSLRRDQETQYF. Written as DNA, the CDR3 is TGTGCCAGCAGCTTGAGGAGGGACCAAGAGACCCAGTACTTC.

The chain employs TRBV11-2 and TRBJ2-1; TRBD2 is a possible D gene (6 bases). CDR3 length: 17 residues. V gave up 0 bases and J gave up 8 bases, with 20 bases separating them. CDR1 and CDR2 from the germline V gene are SGHAT and FQNNGV. The CDR3 coding sequence is TGTGCCAGCAGCTTAGATAGGCGGGACCGGCCGTTTTATGAGCAGTTCTTC. Translated, it gives CASSLDRRDRPFYEQFF.

The chain combines TRBV6-4 with TRBJ2-7, with 10 nucleotides matching TRBD2. CDR1 MRHNA and CDR2 SNTAGT come from the germline V gene. V was clipped by 4 bases and J by 6 bases; unmatched bases: 12. This CDR3 contains 16 residues. As DNA, the CDR3 is TGTGCCAGCAGTGGGGGGGGTCTAGCGGGAGTGCGCGAGCAGTACTTC. Translated: CASSGGGLAGVREQYF.

This rearrangement joins TRBV19 to TRBJ1-3, with 8 positions matching TRBD1. Germline values: CDR1 LNHDA, CDR2 SQIVND (reference sequence). The CDR3 consists of 14 residues. V was clipped by 4 bases and J by 8 bases; unmatched bases: 7. Written as DNA, the CDR3 is TGTGCCAGTAGTAAGACAGGGGCTAGCTACACCATATATTTT. This sequence encodes CASSKTGASYTIYF.

The J gene is TRBJ2-7, the V gene TRBV10-3; 12 nucleotides match TRBD2. This CDR3 has 14 amino acids. CDR1 ENHRY and CDR2 SYGVKD come from the germline V gene. V lost 4 bases and J lost 4; bases outside the gene matches: 2. Here the CDR3 reads CAISVLAGGYEQYF. Here the CDR3 DNA reads TGTGCCATCAGTGTACTAGCGGGGGGTTACGAGCAGTACTTC.

The chain carries TRBV29-1 and TRBJ1-2, with TRBD1 matching over 8 bases. The germline V gene encodes CDR1 SQVTM and CDR2 ANQGSEA. The CDR3 contains 13 residues. The ends lost 0 bases at V and 8 bases at J; junction bases unmatched: 5. The CDR3 sequence is CSVEDGQGRGYTF. In nucleotides, the CDR3 is TGCAGCGTTGAAGATGGACAGGGTCGAGGCTACACCTTC.

CDR3 DNA sequence: TGCGCCAGCAGCCAAGACCCAGGGAAATTCTATGGCTACACCTTC. Translating it yields CASSQDPGKFYGYTF. The chain uses TRBV4-3 and TRBJ1-2; a possible D gene is TRBD1 (5 bases). The V end lost 0 bases, the J end lost 4 bases, and 12 bases lay between the germline ends. This CDR3 comprises 15 residues. CDR1 LGHNA and CDR2 YSLEER come from the germline V gene.

The rearrangement joins TRBV27 to TRBJ1-1; the D gene is possibly TRBD1 (5 bases). V lost 6 bases, J lost 0 bases, and 11 bases lay in between. From germline, CDR1 is MNHEY and CDR2 SMNVEV (reference sequence). The CDR3 length is 14 residues. The CDR3: CASRGGTLNTEAFF. CDR3 coding DNA: TGTGCCAGCAGGGGGGGGACTTTGAACACTGAAGCTTTCTTT.

This clone has just one count. V gene TRBV11-1 combines with J gene TRBJ2-7; TRBD1 matches 12 bases. This CDR3 has 15 amino acids. V lost 5 bases and J lost 7; bases outside the gene matches: 9. The germline gives CDR1 SGHAT, CDR2 FQDESV (reference sequence). Here the CDR3 DNA reads TGTGCCAGCAGCAGAGTGGGACAGGGGGCCGGTGAGCAGTACTTC. The encoded protein is CASSRVGQGAGEQYF.